Following are 24 T cell receptor beta chains from one sample sequenced in a study of cytomegalovirus exposure and HLA in healthy donors. PCR employed 60 Vbeta and 13 Jbeta primers. Using immunoSEQ multiplex PCR, the repertoire was profiled, and TCRdb retains in-frame clones only, with some absent. The table includes under 150,000 clones, 70% to 85% detected once. Sequenced: PBMCs. These TCRs come from a boy aged 2 to 10 in good health and CMV-seronegative.

The CDR3 spells CASSDWGDGGANVLTF. The CDR3, as DNA: TGTGCCAGCAGTGACTGGGGGGATGGCGGGGCCAACGTCCTGACTTTC. The J gene is TRBJ2-6, the V gene TRBV6-4; weak D call: TRBD2 (6 bases). From germline, CDR1 is MRHNA and CDR2 SNTAGT. The CDR3 extends over 16 amino acids. V shed 1 base and J shed 4 bases, with 11 bases lying between them.

The chain couples TRBV6-5 to TRBJ2-7, with D maybe TRBD1 (6 bases). CDR1 MNHEY and CDR2 SVGAGI come from the germline V gene. V lost 7 bases to trimming and J lost 4 bases, with 14 bases between them. The CDR3 contains 13 residues. CDR3 sequence reads: CASKATGRYEQYF. CDR3 in DNA: TGTGCCAGCAAAGCTACAGGGAGATACGAGCAGTACTTC.

This clone was counted between two and nine times. This chain joins TRBV11-1 and TRBJ2-5; no definite D call. The J call may be incorrect, as the DNA end agrees better with TRBJ2-7. From germline, CDR1 is SGHAT and CDR2 FQDESV (reference sequence). The CDR3 spans 11 residues. CDR3 loop: CASSLFSEQYF. The DNA of the CDR3 is TGTGCCAGCAGCTTATTTAGCGAGCAGTACTTC.

The CDR3 DNA is TGTGCCGGACAGGGGCGTAACTATGGCTACACCTTC. The encoded protein is CAGQGRNYGYTF. V usage is TRBV6-1 and J usage is TRBJ1-2, with 9 bases that match TRBD1. The CDR3 spans 12 residues. V trimming: 11 bases; J trimming: 1 base; junction bases outside the gene matches: 2. The germline V gene has CDR1 MNHNS and CDR2 SASEGT.

The chain couples TRBV7-2 to TRBJ2-7; D may be TRBD1 (6 bases). The CDR3 contains 12 residues. Germline CDR1 is SGHTA and CDR2 is FQGNSA. V lost 8 bases and J 0 bases, leaving 8 bases between the germline ends. The CDR3 region has the DNA TGTGCCAGCCAGGGGTCCTCCTACGAGCAGTACTTC. Translation gives CASQGSSYEQYF.

The gene calls are TRBV5-1 and TRBJ1-2; TRBD1 aligns across 8 bases. Germline-derived CDR1 and CDR2 are SGHRS and YFSETQ. CDR3 size: 15 residues. V lost 4 bases, J lost 3 bases, and 8 bases stayed unmatched. This CDR3 reads CASSTLGQGHYGYTF. CDR3 in DNA: TGCGCCAGCAGCACCCTAGGACAGGGACACTATGGCTACACCTTC. Looking up the rest from reference TRBV5-1 and TRBJ1-2 gives the full variable domain: KAGVTQTPRYLIKTRGQQVTLSCSPISGHRSVSWYQQTPGQGLQFLFEYFSETQRNKGNFPGRFSGRQFSNSRSEMNVSTLELGDSALYLCASSTLGQGHYGYTFGSGTRLTVV.

The rearrangement uses TRBV7-9 and TRBJ2-1; maybe TRBD2 (5 bases). The germline V and J ends were trimmed by 5 bases and 0 bases, with 17 bases remaining between them. From germline, CDR1 is SEHNR and CDR2 FQNEAQ (reference sequence). The CDR3 consists of 17 residues. CDR3 sequence reads: CASSQSGWGDSYNEQFF. DNA of the CDR3: TGTGCCAGCAGCCAATCGGGGTGGGGAGACTCCTACAATGAGCAGTTCTTC. The variable domain in full, with the rest retrieved from reference TRBV7-9 and TRBJ2-1, is DTGVSQNPRHKITKRGQNVTFRCDPISEHNRLYWYRQTLGQGPEFLTYFQNEAQLEKSRLLSDRFSAERPKGSFSTLEIQRTEQGDSAMYLCASSQSGWGDSYNEQFFGPGTRLTVL.

This clone occurred a few times. The chain carries TRBV4-3 and TRBJ1-1; D unresolved. Per germline, CDR1 LGHNA and CDR2 YSLEER. V lost 1 base and J 1 base, leaving 7 bases between the germline ends. This CDR3 is 14 amino acids long. The CDR3, as DNA: TGCGCCAGCAGCCAAGTCCGGAGGAACACTGAAGCTTTCTTT. It specifies CASSQVRRNTEAFF.

This clone was seen a single time. The genes are TRBV7-3 and TRBJ2-1; 15 bases line up with TRBD2. The CDR3 runs 17 residues. Unmatched junction bases numbered 5, after V lost 0 bases and J lost 8 bases. Germline CDR1 is SGHTA and CDR2 is FQGTGA. The CDR3 reads CASSLTPGLAGGDEQFF. CDR3 coding DNA: TGTGCCAGCAGCTTAACCCCGGGACTAGCGGGGGGCGATGAGCAGTTCTTC. The full variable domain, in which reference TRBV7-3 and TRBJ2-1 provide the parts outside the CDR3, is GAGVSQTPSNKVTEKGKYVELRCDPISGHTALYWYRQSLGQGPEFLIYFQGTGAADDSGLPNDRFFAVRPEGSVSTLKIQRTERGDSAVYLCASSLTPGLAGGDEQFFGPGTRLTVL.

In this sample, this clone turned up a few times. This chain uses TRBV6-4 with TRBJ2-1; TRBD2 agrees at 14 bases. CDR3 length: 15 residues. The ends lost 2 bases at V and 9 bases at J; junction bases unmatched: 3. Germline CDR1 MRHNA, CDR2 SNTAGT. The CDR3 region has the DNA TGTGCCAGCAGTGACGGGACTAGCGGGAGTTTTGAGCAGTTCTTC. Protein: CASSDGTSGSFEQFF.

The chain joins TRBV9 to TRBJ1-6; TRBD1 agrees at 7 bases. The ends lost 3 bases at V and 10 bases at J; junction bases unmatched: 7. This CDR3 spans 14 amino acids. The V gene's germline CDR1 is SGDLS and CDR2 YYNGEE. CDR3: CASSGGTDGSPLHF. CDR3 coding DNA: TGTGCCAGCAGCGGAGGGACAGACGGATCACCCCTCCACTTT.

This clone was seen a single time. The chain has TRBV5-4 and TRBJ1-1, with D possibly matching TRBD1 (5 bases). This CDR3 has 14 residues. Trimming left V 2 bases short and J 7 bases short, with 15 bases between. The V gene's germline CDR1 is SGHNT and CDR2 YYREEE (reference sequence). CDR3 protein: CASSFWQGLGEAFF. CDR3 nucleotide sequence: TGTGCCAGCAGCTTTTGGCAGGGTCTCGGTGAAGCTTTCTTT.

The chain is built from TRBV11-3 and TRBJ2-7; TRBD1 agrees at 8 bases. V lost 3 bases, J lost 4 bases, and 2 bases stayed unmatched. The CDR3 extends over 13 amino acids. Looked up from germline, CDR1 is SGHNT and CDR2 is YENEEA. CDR3 protein: CASSFRTGYEQYF. For the CDR3, the DNA is TGTGCCAGCAGCTTTCGGACAGGGTACGAGCAGTACTTC.

The chain combines TRBV7-9 with TRBJ1-4, with D uncertain. Trimming cost V 5 bases and J 0 bases, with 13 bases left between them. The CDR3 runs 16 residues. Germline lookup yields CDR1 SEHNR and CDR2 FQNEAQ (reference sequence). The CDR3 region is CASSIKNSATNEKLFF. The CDR3 coding sequence is TGTGCCAGCAGCATCAAAAACAGTGCAACTAATGAAAAACTGTTTTTT. Full variable domain (rest looked up from reference TRBV7-9 and TRBJ1-4): DTGVSQNPRHKITKRGQNVTFRCDPISEHNRLYWYRQTLGQGPEFLTYFQNEAQLEKSRLLSDRFSAERPKGSFSTLEIQRTEQGDSAMYLCASSIKNSATNEKLFFGSGTQLSVL.

The rearrangement links TRBV4-2 to TRBJ2-1, with 14 bases matching TRBD2. Losses at the gene ends were 2 bases for V and 8 bases for J; bases not matched to a gene: 8. CDR3 length: 17 residues. Germline V gene lookup returns CDR1 LGHNA and CDR2 YNFKEQ. In DNA, the CDR3 is TGTGCCAGCAGCCAATTGACTAGCGGGAGGGCCGGCGATGAGCAGTTCTTC. Amino acid sequence: CASSQLTSGRAGDEQFF.

The table lists this clone with a few counts. The chain is built from TRBV4-1 and TRBJ2-2, with TRBD1 matching 10 bases. The germline gives CDR1 MGHRA, CDR2 YSYEKL. The J segment lost 9 bases and the V segment lost 3 bases, leaving 16 bases of the junction unmatched. There are 18 residues in the CDR3. In nucleotides, the CDR3 is TGCGCCAGCAGCCATTGGTATATGCCGGGACAGGGGCTAAGGGAGCTGTTTTTT. Its translation is CASSHWYMPGQGLRELFF.

The chain links TRBV7-9 to TRBJ1-1; D remains ambiguous. V was pared by 5 bases and J by 3 bases, with 10 bases between. CDR1 is SEHNR, CDR2 FQNEAQ, per germline (reference sequence). This CDR3 has 13 amino acids. The CDR3 sequence is CASSPRGDTEAFF. For the CDR3, the DNA is TGTGCCAGCAGCCCCCGCGGGGACACTGAAGCTTTCTTT.

This chain joins TRBV6-5 and TRBJ2-5; maybe TRBD1 (6 bases). Between the trimmed V and J ends, which lost 6 bases and 5 bases, there was a span of 13 bases. Germline V gives CDR1 MNHEY, CDR2 SVGAGI. The CDR3 is 13 amino acids. In nucleotides, the CDR3 is TGTGCCAGCAGCAGGGGTTCATGGGAGACCCAGTACTTC. This encodes CASSRGSWETQYF.

The chain uses TRBV6-1 and TRBJ2-5; D might be TRBD2 (5 bases). This CDR3 contains 11 residues. Germline-derived CDR1 and CDR2 are MNHNS and SASEGT. The V and J ends lost 4 bases and 11 bases respectively, with 11 bases between them. CDR3 in DNA: TGTGCCAGCAGTGGCTCCGGGGAGCAGTACTTC. The encoded protein is CASSGSGEQYF.

The J gene is TRBJ2-7, the V gene TRBV21-1; TRBD1 is taken as the D call from the table, unchecked against the DNA. TRBV21-1 is an annotated pseudogene. The CDR3 is 16 residues long. Here the CDR3 reads CASSKVWGQGGYEQYV. The DNA of the CDR3 is TGTGCCAGCAGCAAAGTCTGGGGACAGGGGGGCTACGAGCAGTACGTC.

The chain has TRBV18 and TRBJ1-3, with 11 bases lining up with TRBD1. In germline, CDR1 is KGHSH, CDR2 LQKENI. CDR3 length: 15 residues. V was clipped by 3 bases and J by 4 bases; unmatched bases: 2. The CDR3 DNA sequence: TGTGCCAGCTCACCGGACAGGGGGCCAGGAAACACCATATATTTT. This sequence encodes CASSPDRGPGNTIYF.

This chain uses TRBV6-5 with TRBJ1-2; D is uncertain. Germline V gene sequence: CDR1 MNHEY, CDR2 SVGAGI. The V end lost 4 bases, the J end lost 4 bases, and 7 bases lay between the germline ends. The CDR3 is 12 residues long. Here the CDR3 DNA reads TGTGCCAGCAGTTCGCGGGTCTATGGCTACACCTTC. The encoded protein is CASSSRVYGYTF.

The chain recombines TRBV9 with TRBJ2-5, with D maybe TRBD2 (5 bases). Per the germline V gene, CDR1 is SGDLS and CDR2 is YYNGEE. The V gene lost 0 bases and the J gene lost 0 bases, with 6 bases spanning the gap. The CDR3 contains 14 residues. The CDR3 protein is CASSVGRYQETQYF. In nucleotides, the CDR3 is TGTGCCAGCAGCGTAGGGAGGTACCAAGAGACCCAGTACTTC.

The chain has TRBV5-4 and TRBJ1-4; no firm D call. The germline V and J ends were trimmed by 4 bases and 8 bases, with 15 bases remaining between them. The germline V gene has CDR1 SGHNT and CDR2 YYREEE (reference sequence). The CDR3 is 14 residues long. For the CDR3, the DNA is TGTGCCAGCAGCCTCACGGGGAGTGGAGAAAAACTGTTTTTT. Protein product: CASSLTGSGEKLFF.